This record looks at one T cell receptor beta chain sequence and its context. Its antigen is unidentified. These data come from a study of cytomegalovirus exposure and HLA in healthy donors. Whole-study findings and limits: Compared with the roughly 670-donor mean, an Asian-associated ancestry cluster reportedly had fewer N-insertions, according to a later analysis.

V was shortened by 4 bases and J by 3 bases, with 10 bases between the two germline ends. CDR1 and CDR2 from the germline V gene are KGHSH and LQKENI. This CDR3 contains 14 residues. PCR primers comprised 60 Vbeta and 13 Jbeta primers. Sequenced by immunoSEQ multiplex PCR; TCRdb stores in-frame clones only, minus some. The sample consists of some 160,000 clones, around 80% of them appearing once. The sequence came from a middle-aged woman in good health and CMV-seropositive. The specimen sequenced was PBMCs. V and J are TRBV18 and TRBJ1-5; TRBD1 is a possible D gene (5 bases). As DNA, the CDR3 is TGTGCCAGCTCACAAGGGGAAATCAATCAGCCCCAGCATTTT. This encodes CASSQGEINQPQHF.